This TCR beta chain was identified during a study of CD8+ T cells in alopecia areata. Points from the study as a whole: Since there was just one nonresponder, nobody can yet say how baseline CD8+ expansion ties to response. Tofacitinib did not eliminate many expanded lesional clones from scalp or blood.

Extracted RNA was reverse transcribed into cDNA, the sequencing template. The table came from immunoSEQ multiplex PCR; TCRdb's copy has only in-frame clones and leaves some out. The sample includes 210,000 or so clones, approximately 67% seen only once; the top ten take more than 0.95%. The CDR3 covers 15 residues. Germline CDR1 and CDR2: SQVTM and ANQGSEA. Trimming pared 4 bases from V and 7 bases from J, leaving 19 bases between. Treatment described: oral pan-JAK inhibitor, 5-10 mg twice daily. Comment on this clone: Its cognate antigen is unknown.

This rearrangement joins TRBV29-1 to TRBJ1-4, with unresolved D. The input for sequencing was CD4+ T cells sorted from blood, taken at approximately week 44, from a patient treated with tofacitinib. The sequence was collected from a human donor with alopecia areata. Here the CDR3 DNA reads TGCAGCGTTGCAAGTATCCGAGGGATAGGTGAAAAACTGTTTTTT. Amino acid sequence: CSVASIRGIGEKLFF. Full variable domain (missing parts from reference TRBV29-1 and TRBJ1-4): SAVISQKPSRDICQRGTSLTIQCQVDSQVTMMFWYRQQPGQSLTLIATANQGSEATYESGFVIDKFPISRPNLTFSTLTVSNMSPEDSSIYLCSVASIRGIGEKLFFGSGTQLSVL.